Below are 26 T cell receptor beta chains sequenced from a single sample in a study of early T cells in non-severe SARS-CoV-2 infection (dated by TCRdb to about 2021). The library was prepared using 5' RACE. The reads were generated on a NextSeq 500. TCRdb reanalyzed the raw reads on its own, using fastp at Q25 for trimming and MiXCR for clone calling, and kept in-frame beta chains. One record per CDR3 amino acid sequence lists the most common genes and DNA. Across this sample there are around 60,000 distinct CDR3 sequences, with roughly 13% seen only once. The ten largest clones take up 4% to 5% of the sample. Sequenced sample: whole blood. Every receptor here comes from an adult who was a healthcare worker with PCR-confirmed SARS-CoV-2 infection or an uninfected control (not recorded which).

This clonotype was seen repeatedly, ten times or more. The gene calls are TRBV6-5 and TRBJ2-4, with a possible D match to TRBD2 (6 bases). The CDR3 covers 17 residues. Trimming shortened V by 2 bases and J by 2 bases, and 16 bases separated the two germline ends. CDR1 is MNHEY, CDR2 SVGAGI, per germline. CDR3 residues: CASSYAKPAGTKNIQYF. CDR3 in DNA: TGTGCCAGCAGTTACGCGAAGCCGGCGGGAACCAAAAACATTCAGTACTTC.

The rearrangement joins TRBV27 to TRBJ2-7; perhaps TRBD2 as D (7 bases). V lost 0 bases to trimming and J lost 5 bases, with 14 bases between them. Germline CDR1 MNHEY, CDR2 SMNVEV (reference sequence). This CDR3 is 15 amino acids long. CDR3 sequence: CASSLSRGALHEQYF. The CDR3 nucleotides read TGTGCCAGCAGTTTATCTCGGGGGGCGCTCCACGAGCAGTACTTC.

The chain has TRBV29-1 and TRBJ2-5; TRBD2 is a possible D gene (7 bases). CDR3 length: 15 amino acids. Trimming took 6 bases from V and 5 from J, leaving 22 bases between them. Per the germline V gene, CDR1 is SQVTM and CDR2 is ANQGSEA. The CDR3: CSVTLNRGADETQYF. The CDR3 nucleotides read TGCAGCGTCACCCTGAACCGGGGGGCGGATGAGACCCAGTACTTC.

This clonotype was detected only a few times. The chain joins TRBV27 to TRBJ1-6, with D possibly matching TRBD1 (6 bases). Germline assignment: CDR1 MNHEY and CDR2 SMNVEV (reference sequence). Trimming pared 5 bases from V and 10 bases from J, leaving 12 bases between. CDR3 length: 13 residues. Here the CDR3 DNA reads TGTGCCAGCAGTCCCCTGGACAGCTCACCCCTCCACTTT. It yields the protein CASSPLDSSPLHF.

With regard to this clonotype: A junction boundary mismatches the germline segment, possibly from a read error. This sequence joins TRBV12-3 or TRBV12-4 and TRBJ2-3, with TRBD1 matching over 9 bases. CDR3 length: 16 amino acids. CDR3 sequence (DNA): TGTGCCAGCAGTAACGACAGGGGGGCTAGCACAGATACACAGTATTTT. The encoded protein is CASSNDRGASTDTQYF.

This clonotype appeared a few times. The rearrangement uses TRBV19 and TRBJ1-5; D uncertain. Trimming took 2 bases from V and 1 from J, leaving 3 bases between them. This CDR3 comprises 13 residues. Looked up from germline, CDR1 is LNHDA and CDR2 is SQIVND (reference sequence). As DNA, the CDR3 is TGTGCCAGTAGTATAACCAGCAATCAGCCCCAGCATTTT. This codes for CASSITSNQPQHF.

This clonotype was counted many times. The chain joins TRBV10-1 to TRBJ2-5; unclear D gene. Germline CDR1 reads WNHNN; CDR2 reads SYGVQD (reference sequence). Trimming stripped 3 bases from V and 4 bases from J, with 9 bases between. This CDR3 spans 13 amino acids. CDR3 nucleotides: TGCGCCAGCAGTGAAGGCGGCAGAGAGACCCAGTACTTC. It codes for CASSEGGRETQYF.

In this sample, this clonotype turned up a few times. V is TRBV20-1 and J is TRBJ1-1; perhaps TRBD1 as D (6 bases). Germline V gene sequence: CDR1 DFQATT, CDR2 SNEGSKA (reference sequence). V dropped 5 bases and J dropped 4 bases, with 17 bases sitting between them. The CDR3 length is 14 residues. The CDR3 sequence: CSADIRQERTEAFF. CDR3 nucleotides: TGCAGTGCTGATATTCGACAGGAGCGCACTGAAGCTTTCTTT.

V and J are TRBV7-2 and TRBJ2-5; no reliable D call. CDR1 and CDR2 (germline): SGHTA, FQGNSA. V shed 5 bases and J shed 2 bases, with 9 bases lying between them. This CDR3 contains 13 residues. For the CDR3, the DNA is TGTGCCAGCAGCCGCTATAGGCAAGAGACCCAGTACTTC. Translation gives CASSRYRQETQYF.

CDR3 DNA: TGTGCCAGCAGCCAAGATTTGGCGGGGCGGGAGTATTTT. Translated: CASSQDLAGREYF. The rearrangement joins TRBV4-2 to TRBJ2-3; weak D call: TRBD2 (6 bases). This CDR3 has 13 amino acids. Trimming left V 0 bases short and J 13 bases short, with 14 bases between. The germline V gene has CDR1 LGHNA and CDR2 YNFKEQ.

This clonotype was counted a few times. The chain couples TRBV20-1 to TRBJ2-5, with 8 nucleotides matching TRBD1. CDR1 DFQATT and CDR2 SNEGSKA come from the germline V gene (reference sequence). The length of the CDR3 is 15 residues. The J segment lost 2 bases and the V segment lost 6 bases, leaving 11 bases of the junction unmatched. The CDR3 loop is CSATSTWDRQETQYF. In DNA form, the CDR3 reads TGCAGTGCAACGTCTACCTGGGACAGGCAAGAGACCCAGTACTTC.

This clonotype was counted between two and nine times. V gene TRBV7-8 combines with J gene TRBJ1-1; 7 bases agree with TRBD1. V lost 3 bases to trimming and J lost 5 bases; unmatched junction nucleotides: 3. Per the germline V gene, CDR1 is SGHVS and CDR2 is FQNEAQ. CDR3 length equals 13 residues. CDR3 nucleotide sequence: TGTGCCAGCAGCTTGAGGGGGCGTACTGAAGCTTTCTTT. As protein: CASSLRGRTEAFF.

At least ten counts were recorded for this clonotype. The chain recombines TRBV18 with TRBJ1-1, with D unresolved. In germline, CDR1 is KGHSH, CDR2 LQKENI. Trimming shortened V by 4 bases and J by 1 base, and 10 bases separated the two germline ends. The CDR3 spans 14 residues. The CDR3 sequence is CASSRELGNTEAFF. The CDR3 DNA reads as TGTGCCAGCTCACGGGAGTTGGGGAACACTGAAGCTTTCTTT.

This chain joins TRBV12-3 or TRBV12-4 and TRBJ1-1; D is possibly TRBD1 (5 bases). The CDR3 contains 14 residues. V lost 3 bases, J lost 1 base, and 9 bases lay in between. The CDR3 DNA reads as TGTGCCAGCAGTTTTCGTCAGGGGAACACTGAAGCTTTCTTT. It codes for CASSFRQGNTEAFF.

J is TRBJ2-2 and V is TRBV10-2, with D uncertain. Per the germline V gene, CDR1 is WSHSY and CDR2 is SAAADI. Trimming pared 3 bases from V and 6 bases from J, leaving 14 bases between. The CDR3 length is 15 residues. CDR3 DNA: TGCGCCAGCAGTGAAACAACGGGCTGGTCCGGGGAGCTGTTTTTT. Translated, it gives CASSETTGWSGELFF.

CDR3 bases: TGCAGTGCGTGGCTAGGGACTAGCGCCGCAGATACGCAGTATTTT. The encoded protein is CSAWLGTSAADTQYF. The chain joins TRBV20-1 to TRBJ2-3; 10 bases are shared with TRBD2. The germline gives CDR1 DFQATT, CDR2 SNEGSKA (reference sequence). This CDR3 spans 15 amino acids. The ends lost 6 bases at V and 4 bases at J; junction bases unmatched: 10.

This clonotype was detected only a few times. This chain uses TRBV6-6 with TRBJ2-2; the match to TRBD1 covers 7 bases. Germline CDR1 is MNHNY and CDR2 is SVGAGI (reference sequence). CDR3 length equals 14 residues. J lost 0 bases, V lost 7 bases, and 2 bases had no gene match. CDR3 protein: CASKGQPNTGELFF. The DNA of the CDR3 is TGTGCCAGCAAGGGACAGCCGAACACCGGGGAGCTGTTTTTT.

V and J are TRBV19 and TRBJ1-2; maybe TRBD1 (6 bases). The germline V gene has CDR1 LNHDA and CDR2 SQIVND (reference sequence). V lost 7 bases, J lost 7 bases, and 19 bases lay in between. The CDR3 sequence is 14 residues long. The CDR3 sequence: CASTPQGTGIGYTF. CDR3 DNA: TGTGCCAGTACCCCCCAGGGAACAGGGATTGGCTACACCTTC. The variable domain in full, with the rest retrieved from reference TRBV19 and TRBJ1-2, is DGGITQSPKYLFRKEGQNVTLSCEQNLNHDAMYWYRQDPGQGLRLIYYSQIVNDFQKGDIAEGYSVSREKKESFPLTVTSAQKNPTAFYLCASTPQGTGIGYTFGSGTRLTVV.

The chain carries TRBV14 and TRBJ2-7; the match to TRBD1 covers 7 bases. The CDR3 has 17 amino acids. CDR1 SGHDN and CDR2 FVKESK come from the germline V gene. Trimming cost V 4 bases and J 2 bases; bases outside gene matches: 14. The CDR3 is CASSPRQGLYSAYEQYF. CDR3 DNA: TGTGCCAGCAGCCCGAGACAGGGTCTTTATTCCGCCTACGAGCAGTACTTC.

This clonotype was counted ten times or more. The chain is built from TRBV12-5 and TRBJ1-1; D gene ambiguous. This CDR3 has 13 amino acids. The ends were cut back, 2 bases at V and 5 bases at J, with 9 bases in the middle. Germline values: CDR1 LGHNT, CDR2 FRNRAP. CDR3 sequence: CASGLNRGTEAFF. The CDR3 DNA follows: TGTGCTAGTGGTTTGAACCGGGGAACTGAAGCTTTCTTT.

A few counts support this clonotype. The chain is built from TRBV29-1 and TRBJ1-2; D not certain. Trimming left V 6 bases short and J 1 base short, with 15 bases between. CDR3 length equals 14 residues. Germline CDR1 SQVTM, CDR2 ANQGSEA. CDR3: CSVGFSGSNYGYTF. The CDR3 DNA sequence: TGCAGCGTGGGATTCTCCGGGAGTAACTATGGCTACACCTTC.

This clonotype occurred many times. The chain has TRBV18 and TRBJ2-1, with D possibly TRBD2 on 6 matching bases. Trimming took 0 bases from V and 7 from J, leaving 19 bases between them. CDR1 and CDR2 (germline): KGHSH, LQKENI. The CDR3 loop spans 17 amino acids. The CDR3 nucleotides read TGTGCCAGCTCACCACCGAGGGCCGGGACTGGGCGAAATGAGCAGTTCTTC. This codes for CASSPPRAGTGRNEQFF.

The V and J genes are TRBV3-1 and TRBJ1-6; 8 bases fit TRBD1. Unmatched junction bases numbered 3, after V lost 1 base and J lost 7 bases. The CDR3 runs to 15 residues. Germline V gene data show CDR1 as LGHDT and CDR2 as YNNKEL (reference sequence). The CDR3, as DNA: TGTGCCAGCAGCCAAGCGGACAGGGACAATTCACCCCTCCACTTT. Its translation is CASSQADRDNSPLHF.

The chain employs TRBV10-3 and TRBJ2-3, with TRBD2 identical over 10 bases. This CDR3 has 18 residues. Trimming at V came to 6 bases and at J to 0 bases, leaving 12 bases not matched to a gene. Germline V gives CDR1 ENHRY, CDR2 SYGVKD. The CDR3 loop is CAISLTSGEIFSTDTQYF. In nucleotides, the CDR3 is TGTGCCATCAGCTTAACTAGCGGGGAGATCTTTAGCACAGATACGCAGTATTTT.

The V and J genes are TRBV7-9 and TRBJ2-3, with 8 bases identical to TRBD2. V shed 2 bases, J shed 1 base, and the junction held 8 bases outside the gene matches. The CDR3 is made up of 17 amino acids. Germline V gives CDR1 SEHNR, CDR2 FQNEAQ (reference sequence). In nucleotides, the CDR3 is TGTGCCAGCAGCTTAAAACCGGGGGGGCCCCGCACAGATACGCAGTATTTT. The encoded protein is CASSLKPGGPRTDTQYF.

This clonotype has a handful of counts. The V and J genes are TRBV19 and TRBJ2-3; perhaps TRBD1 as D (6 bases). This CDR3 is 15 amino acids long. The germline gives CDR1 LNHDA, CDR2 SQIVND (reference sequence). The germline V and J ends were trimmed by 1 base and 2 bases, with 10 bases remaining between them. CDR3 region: CASSIAGQPTDTQYF. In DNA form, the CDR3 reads TGTGCCAGTAGTATAGCCGGACAGCCCACAGATACGCAGTATTTT. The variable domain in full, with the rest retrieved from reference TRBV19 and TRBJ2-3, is DGGITQSPKYLFRKEGQNVTLSCEQNLNHDAMYWYRQDPGQGLRLIYYSQIVNDFQKGDIAEGYSVSREKKESFPLTVTSAQKNPTAFYLCASSIAGQPTDTQYFGPGTRLTVL.